Listed below are T cell receptor beta chains from one sample, sequenced in a study of healthy donors' naive CD4 and CD8 T cells. One entry per CDR3 protein results from TCRdb running MiXCR on the reads. The table has roughly 200,000 distinct CDR3 sequences, about 74% seen once. Sequenced input: naive CD4+ and CD8+ T cells sorted from blood, pooled from several donors. The receptors shown here come from a pool of human donors in good health; the sample pools cells from several healthy donors. Each CDR3 is given with its conserved first and last residue. A D gene is named only where the DNA matches it firmly. Size is omitted from some rows. Given values are once, few, many or a class for expanded clones.

size | D | J | V | CDR3 | DNA
NA | TRBD1 | TRBJ1-1 | TRBV6-5 | CASSARDRVAEAFF | TGTGCCAGCAGTGCGCGGGACAGGGTCGCTGAAGCTTTCTTT
NA | TRBD2 | TRBJ2-7 | TRBV29-1 | CSVYSGPSSYEQYF | TGCAGCGTTTATAGCGGGCCTAGCTCCTACGAGCAGTACTTC
NA | TRBD1 | TRBJ1-1 | TRBV11-2 | CASSLTGQGKGGEAFF | TGTGCCAGCAGCTTAACGGGACAGGGGAAGGGTGGTGAAGCTTTCTTT
NA | TRBD2 | TRBJ2-5 | TRBV27 | CASSTSGGAIETQYF | TGTGCCAGCAGCACTAGCGGGGGGGCGATTGAGACCCAGTACTTC
NA | NA | TRBJ1-1 | TRBV12-3/TRBV12-4 | CASSLGDGNTEAFF | TGTGCCAGCAGTTTGGGGGACGGAAACACTGAAGCTTTCTTT
few | NA | TRBJ2-5 | TRBV6-5 | CASSSPGREPGKTQYF | TGTGCCAGCAGTTCACCCGGCAGGGAACCGGGAAAGACCCAGTACTTC
NA | NA | TRBJ1-5 | TRBV24-1 | CATSDQDSYSNQPQHF | TGTGCCACCAGTGATCAAGACAGTTATAGCAATCAGCCCCAGCATTTT
NA | TRBD1 | TRBJ2-1 | TRBV29-1 | CSVEGAPGQYNEQFF | TGCAGCGTTGAAGGTGCGCCGGGACAGTACAATGAGCAGTTCTTC
NA | NA | TRBJ2-2 | TRBV6-5 | CASSPSTGTGELFF | TGTGCCAGCAGTCCGTCAACAGGGACCGGGGAGCTGTTTTTT
once | TRBD2 | TRBJ2-3 | TRBV29-1 | CSLRGTSGSGTDTQYF | TGCAGCCTCCGGGGCACTAGCGGGAGTGGCACAGATACGCAGTATTTT
NA | NA | TRBJ1-1 | TRBV27 | CASSAEAVSTEAFF | TGTGCCAGCAGCGCCGAGGCGGTGAGCACTGAAGCTTTCTTT
few | NA | TRBJ1-1 | TRBV6-1 | CASSEMAALNTEAFF | TGTGCCAGCAGTGAAATGGCAGCTTTGAACACTGAAGCTTTCTTT
NA | NA | TRBJ1-2 | TRBV6-5 | CASSAGVADYGYTF | TGTGCCAGCAGTGCGGGGGTGGCTGACTATGGCTACACCTTC
NA | NA | TRBJ2-1 | TRBV10-3 | CAISKMTASYNEQFF | TGTGCCATCAGCAAAATGACAGCCTCCTACAATGAGCAGTTCTTC
few | NA | TRBJ2-3 | TRBV6-2/TRBV6-3 | CASSQPGSLDTQYF | TGTGCCAGCAGCCAACCGGGCTCTCTCGATACGCAGTATTTT
once | NA | TRBJ2-6 | TRBV6-5 | CASRAGIGAISGANVLTF | TGTGCCAGCAGAGCCGGTATTGGGGCGATCTCTGGGGCCAACGTCCTGACTTTC
NA | NA | TRBJ2-1 | TRBV29-1 | CSVEQGVSFF | TGCAGCGTTGAACAAGGGGTTTCCTTCTTC
NA | TRBD1 | TRBJ1-2 | TRBV30 | CAWSDGQGGVVNYGYTF | TGTGCCTGGAGTGACGGACAGGGTGGGGTGGTTAACTATGGCTACACCTTC
NA | NA | TRBJ1-2 | TRBV29-1 | CSVSGSYGYTF | TGCAGCGTTTCCGGATCCTATGGCTACACCTTC
NA | NA | TRBJ1-1 | TRBV7-8 | CASSLLGTPGTEAFF | TGTGCCAGCAGCTTATTAGGGACTCCGGGGACTGAAGCTTTCTTT
few | NA | TRBJ2-1 | TRBV29-1 | CSVHLVGNEQFF | TGCAGCGTTCACCTAGTAGGAAATGAGCAGTTCTTC
NA | NA | TRBJ2-7 | TRBV29-1 | CSVEPSYEQYF | TGCAGCGTTGAACCATCCTACGAGCAGTACTTC
NA | NA | TRBJ1-5 | TRBV19 | CASSGRGNQPQHF | TGTGCCAGTAGTGGGAGGGGCAATCAGCCCCAGCATTTT
NA | NA | TRBJ2-2 | TRBV12-5 | CASGFHSGELFF | TGTGCTAGTGGGTTCCATAGCGGGGAGCTGTTTTTT
NA | NA | TRBJ2-3 | TRBV11-2 | CASSIVTATDTQYF | TGTGCCAGCAGCATCGTGACAGCCACAGATACGCAGTATTTT
NA | NA | TRBJ2-5 | TRBV5-1 | CASVKYGVQETQYF | TGCGCCAGCGTAAAATACGGGGTACAAGAGACCCAGTACTTC
NA | NA | TRBJ2-7 | TRBV29-1 | CSVEVGTQLSYEQYF | TGCAGCGTTGAAGTCGGAACGCAGCTTAGCTACGAGCAGTACTTC
NA | TRBD1 | TRBJ2-6 | TRBV28 | CASSLGQGFSGANVLTF | TGTGCCAGCAGTTTAGGACAGGGTTTCTCTGGGGCCAACGTCCTGACTTTC
few | NA | TRBJ2-5 | TRBV30 | CAWTKGIGETQYF | TGTGCCTGGACGAAAGGAATTGGAGAGACCCAGTACTTC
NA | NA | TRBJ2-7 | TRBV29-1 | CSVQGGTVGYGEQCF | TGCAGCGTTCAGGGCGGGACGGTGGGTTATGGGGAGCAGTGCTTC
NA | NA | TRBJ2-1 | TRBV29-1 | CSVGPTIAEQFF | TGCAGCGTTGGGCCTACTATTGCTGAGCAGTTCTTC
few | NA | TRBJ1-5 | TRBV7-2 | CASSLAEVQPQHF | TGTGCCAGCAGCTTAGCGGAGGTGCAGCCCCAGCATTTT
once | NA | TRBJ2-3 | TRBV20-1 | CSATGVRSTDTQYF | TGCAGTGCTACAGGGGTCCGTAGCACAGATACGCAATATTTT
NA | NA | TRBJ2-2 | TRBV27 | CASRSYFQAGTGELFF | TGTGCCAGCAGATCATATTTCCAGGCGGGCACCGGGGAGCTGTTTTTT
few | TRBD2 | TRBJ2-1 | TRBV29-1 | CSVPLAGDYNEQFF | TGCAGCGTTCCATTAGCGGGAGACTACAATGAGCAGTTCTTC
NA | NA | TRBJ1-5 | TRBV10-3 | CAISDLDWDQPQHF | TGTGCCATCAGTGATCTCGATTGGGATCAGCCCCAGCATTTT
NA | TRBD2 | TRBJ2-3 | TRBV19 | CASSIPGLAGTDTQYF | TGTGCCAGTAGTATACCGGGACTAGCAGGCACAGATACGCAGTATTTT
NA | TRBD1 | TRBJ2-6 | TRBV6-5 | CASSHPGTGGSGANVLTF | TGTGCCAGCAGTCATCCCGGGACAGGGGGCTCTGGGGCCAACGTCCTGACTTTC
NA | NA | TRBJ2-6 | TRBV6-5 | CASSYRGAGANVLTF | TGTGCCAGCAGTTATAGAGGGGCTGGGGCCAACGTCCTGACTTTC
NA | NA | TRBJ2-5 | TRBV27 | CASSLSGIGKTQYF | TGTGCCAGCAGTTTATCGGGAATCGGGAAGACCCAGTACTTC
once | NA | TRBJ1-1 | TRBV19 | CASSIFGSYTEAFF | TGTGCCAGTAGTATATTCGGCAGCTACACTGAAGCTTTCTTT
NA | TRBD2 | TRBJ2-7 | TRBV28 | CASTSWEGDNEQYF | TGTGCCAGCACCTCTTGGGAGGGCGACAACGAGCAGTACTTC
few | TRBD1 | TRBJ2-7 | TRBV6-5 | CASSRGGTSYEQYF | TGTGCCAGCAGTCGAGGGGGCACCTCCTACGAGCAGTACTTC
NA | NA | TRBJ1-1 | TRBV6-6 | CASSYADTEAFF | TGTGCCAGCAGTTACGCGGACACTGAAGCTTTCTTT
NA | NA | TRBJ2-5 | TRBV19 | CASSDNQETQYF | TGTGCCAGCTCGGACAACCAAGAGACCCAGTACTTC
few | NA | TRBJ2-7 | TRBV6-2/TRBV6-3 | CASSYRSLGEQYF | TGTGCCAGCAGTTACCGTAGCTTGGGCGAGCAGTACTTC
NA | TRBD1 | TRBJ2-3 | TRBV24-1 | CATSDWTGNTDTQYF | TGTGCCACCAGTGATTGGACAGGGAACACAGATACGCAGTATTTT
NA | NA | TRBJ2-1 | TRBV4-3 | CASSAVAQAYNEQFF | TGCGCCAGCAGCGCGGTAGCCCAGGCCTACAATGAGCAGTTCTTC
NA | TRBD2 | TRBJ2-5 | TRBV12-3/TRBV12-4 | CASSLAAGGRETQYF | TGTGCCAGCAGTCTAGCAGCGGGAGGGAGAGAGACCCAGTACTTC
few | NA | TRBJ1-1 | TRBV6-5 | CASSYSIAGADEAFF | TGTGCCAGCAGTTACTCCATCGCGGGGGCCGATGAAGCTTTCTTT
NA | TRBD2 | TRBJ2-5 | TRBV10-3 | CAISEPEREGFETQYF | TGTGCCATCAGTGAGCCCGAGCGGGAGGGGTTCGAGACCCAGTACTTC
NA | TRBD1 | TRBJ2-3 | TRBV6-5 | CASSYGTGMYTQYF | TGTGCCAGCAGTTACGGGACAGGGATGTATACGCAGTATTTT
few | NA | TRBJ1-6 | TRBV6-5 | CASSLSHRNSPLHF | TGTGCCAGCAGCCTCTCTCACCGGAATTCACCCCTCCACTTT
NA | NA | TRBJ1-1 | TRBV24-1 | CATTQGSRTEAFF | TGTGCCACCACACAGGGTTCGCGGACTGAAGCTTTCTTT
NA | NA | TRBJ2-7 | TRBV20-1 | CSANRDLQARYEQYF | TGCAGTGCTAACCGGGACTTACAGGCCCGCTATGAGCAGTACTTC
NA | NA | TRBJ2-1 | TRBV29-1 | CSVDYRVANEQFF | TGCAGCGTTGATTACAGGGTAGCAAATGAGCAGTTCTTC
NA | NA | TRBJ1-1 | TRBV29-1 | CSVIGVNTEAFF | TGCAGCGTTATAGGGGTGAACACTGAAGCTTTCTTT
NA | TRBD1 | TRBJ1-2 | TRBV29-1 | CSVDVRGRNYGYTF | TGCAGCGTTGATGTGAGGGGGCGGAACTATGGCTACACCTTC
few | TRBD1 | TRBJ1-5 | TRBV12-3/TRBV12-4 | CASSTGDPNQPQHF | TGTGCCAGCAGTACAGGGGATCCCAATCAGCCCCAGCATTTT